This entry concerns a single T cell receptor beta chain. Its antigen specificity is not known. The read gets to within 3 residues of the CDR3 end, and the germline J gene fills in the rest. Using the immunoSEQ assay, multiplex PCR amplified TCR beta CDR3 regions from an average of 1200 ng of genomic DNA per sample. Primer bias was corrected in the assay by using a complete synthetic TCR repertoire to establish an amplification baseline. The amplicons were sequenced using the Illumina platform. Processing in the source paper ran as follows. Sequences were error-corrected by clustering with frequency ratios and a modified nearest-neighbor algorithm, then analyzed in the immunoSEQ Analyzer with IMGT gene definitions. TCR richness and evenness were averaged over 20 rarefaction repeats at each rarefaction depth, excluding samples with fewer sequences than the depth. Wilcoxon rank sum tests with FDR correction were used to compare V, D and J gene relative abundances between the groups. For the blinded duplicates, the intraclass correlation was approximately 96% for TCR richness and averaged roughly 75% across about 64 gene segments. The table comes from immuneACCESS by way of TCRdb, which keeps in-frame sequences with V and J called. Part of the clones is missing from these tables; in studies checked, under half for an unresolved V gene and the rest for unknown reasons. Clone size and V and J calls were adopted from that table, with D and trimming inferred from the DNA. The sample table records roughly 42,000 clones. The ten largest clones represent about 1.2% of the sample.

The data were taken from a study of T cells in women clearing cervical HPV infection (dated by TCRdb to about 2018). Study-level background: The cases were some 25 women with histologically confirmed HPV16-related CIN3 or worse, and 2 of these cases were invasive cancers. The controls were around 25 women whose single incident HPV16 infection cleared within 12 months with no development of precancer or cancer. Blood from cases was collected at the visit at which the lesion was first identified, whereas blood from controls was collected once infection was no longer detected. Among cases, blood sampling came a median of approximately 150 days after lesion detection, with an interquartile range of about 80 to 230 days. Because only a few women had HLA typing data, the possibility that HLA type acted as a confounder could not be ruled out. The exploratory proof-of-principle case-control study was nested within the Guanacaste HPV Natural History Study in Costa Rica and compared TCR repertoires across cervical HPV16 outcomes. Cases and controls were matched on age within five years and on year of sample collection. Cases had a median age of almost 35 years and controls had a median age of about 37, with no significant differences in baseline characteristics. In the parent cohort, some 10,000 women aged 18 or older were enrolled in Guanacaste, Costa Rica, during about 1992 to 1994 and were followed for more than 6 years. Five blinded duplicates per group were added as quality controls, giving approximately 60 samples: 50 or so participants and some 10 replicates.

Beyond this particular receptor, the publication reports: TCR repertoire richness was significantly higher in CIN3+ cases than in controls across sequencing depths, while evenness did not differ. T-cell numbers per sample were unknown, so richness differences could reflect varying T-cell content rather than repertoire biology. The cross-sectional design could not show whether the associations came before the infection or were a result of it, and neither effector/memory subsets nor HPV-specific T cells were isolated. Lower TRBV6-7 relative abundance was observed in cases than in controls (about 0.1% versus 0.15%; Bonferroni P = 0.0008). By combining richness with V gene abundances, random forest classifiers separated cases from controls with an estimated AUC of about 0.82.

Every participant had a single incident cervical HPV16 infection, and prevalent HPV16 infections were excluded. Cervical HPV DNA was detected with MY09/MY11 PCR, and genotyping was done by dot-blot hybridization. Approximately 15 mL of heparinized blood was centrifuged, after which the buffy coat was aliquoted, frozen at -30 degrees C, and then stored at -80 degrees C. QIAGEN kits were used to extract genomic DNA from buffy coat specimens. Reading from cysteine to phenylalanine, the CDR3 counts 14 amino acids. The DNA covers only part of the CDR3, 33 bases in frame from base 1. According to the germline V gene, CDR1 reads SGHDT and CDR2 reads YYEEEE. V loses 2 bases, J loses 6 bases, and the germline ends lie 12 bases apart.

The sequencing input was blood buffy coat. The receptor comes from a woman between 18 and 75 years old with a cervical HPV16 infection that either progressed to CIN3+ or cleared (not recorded which). This sequence uses TRBV5-6 and TRBJ2-1; a tentative D call is TRBD1 (5 bases match). Partial CDR3 DNA: TGTGCCAGCAGCTTCCCAGGGTTGGGCAATGAG. Translated, it reads CASSFPGLGNE. The CDR3, in full, reads CASSFPGLGNEQFF.